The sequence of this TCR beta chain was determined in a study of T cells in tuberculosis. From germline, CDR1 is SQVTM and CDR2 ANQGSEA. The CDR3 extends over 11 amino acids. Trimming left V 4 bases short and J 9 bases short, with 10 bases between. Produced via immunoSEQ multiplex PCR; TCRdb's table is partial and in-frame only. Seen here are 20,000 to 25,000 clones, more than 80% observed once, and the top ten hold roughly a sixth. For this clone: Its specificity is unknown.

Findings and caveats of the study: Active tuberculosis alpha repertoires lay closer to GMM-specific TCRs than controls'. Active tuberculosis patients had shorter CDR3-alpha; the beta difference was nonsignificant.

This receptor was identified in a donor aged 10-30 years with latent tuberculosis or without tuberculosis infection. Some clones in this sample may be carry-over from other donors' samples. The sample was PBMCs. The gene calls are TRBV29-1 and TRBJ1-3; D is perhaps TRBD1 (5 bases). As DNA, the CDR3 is TGCAGCGTTGGCGGGACCAGCACCATATATTTT. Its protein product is CSVGGTSTIYF.